The 22 T cell receptor beta chains below come from one sample, sequenced in a study of T cell changes during pregnancy in multiple sclerosis. Using immunoSEQ multiplex PCR, the repertoire was profiled, and TCRdb retains in-frame clones only, with some absent. This table has tens of thousands of clones, 90% appearing once. The input for sequencing was peripheral blood, taken in the third trimester of pregnancy. The receptors were sampled from a female donor in good health, enrolled as a control in a pregnancy study.

This chain links TRBV5-1 with TRBJ2-2, with D perhaps TRBD2 (5 bases). Germline CDR1 SGHRS, CDR2 YFSETQ. The CDR3 has 15 residues. Trimming cost V 3 bases and J 5 bases, with 14 bases left between them. DNA for the CDR3: TGCGCCAGCAGCTCCCAAGTGGCGGGTACCGGGGAGCTGTTTTTT. This sequence encodes CASSSQVAGTGELFF.

The chain joins TRBV6-1 to TRBJ1-3; 7 nucleotides match TRBD1. The CDR3 extends over 14 amino acids. V lost 7 bases, J lost 4 bases, and 7 bases stayed unmatched. Germline V lookup: CDR1 MNHNS, CDR2 SASEGT. CDR3 amino acids: CASNKGAGGNTIYF. The CDR3 DNA follows: TGTGCCAGCAACAAGGGGGCGGGAGGAAACACCATATATTTT.

The chain combines TRBV7-8 with TRBJ1-4, with D unresolved. This CDR3 has 12 amino acids. The ends were cut back, 5 bases at V and 8 bases at J, with 9 bases in the middle. CDR1 and CDR2 from the germline V gene are SGHVS and FQNEAQ. The CDR3 here is CASSDGEEKLFF. The CDR3 nucleotides read TGTGCCAGCAGCGATGGGGAGGAAAAACTGTTTTTT.

V and J are TRBV29-1 and TRBJ2-7; TRBD2 is a possible D gene (5 bases). The CDR3 covers 14 residues. CDR1 and CDR2 (germline): SQVTM, ANQGSEA. Trimming pared 4 bases from V and 3 bases from J, leaving 16 bases between. The CDR3, as DNA: TGCAGCGTTGGCCCGGCCATCGGGGACTACGAGCAGTACTTC. Residues: CSVGPAIGDYEQYF.

This chain uses TRBV6-5 with TRBJ1-1, with 8 nucleotides matching TRBD1. Looked up from germline, CDR1 is MNHEY and CDR2 is SVGAGI. CDR3 size: 13 residues. V was clipped by 6 bases and J by 5 bases; unmatched bases: 5. CDR3 nucleotides: TGTGCCAGCAGCAAGGGACAGGTAACTGAAGCTTTCTTT. It translates to CASSKGQVTEAFF.

This clone was seen just once. The chain joins TRBV10-1 to TRBJ1-4; D gene unclear. There are 12 residues in the CDR3. Trimming stripped 4 bases from V and 6 bases from J, with 6 bases between. Germline assignment: CDR1 WNHNN and CDR2 SYGVQD (reference sequence). CDR3 DNA sequence: TGCGCCAGCAGTGGCGGGTATGAAAAACTGTTTTTT. It encodes CASSGGYEKLFF.

The chain employs TRBV11-2 and TRBJ1-1; no clear D gene. Germline V CDR1 and CDR2: SGHAT, FQNNGV. This CDR3 region has 14 residues. V was pared by 3 bases and J by 4 bases, with 12 bases between. In DNA, the CDR3 is TGTGCCAGCAGCTTCGGGGTGAGCGGCACTGAAGCTTTCTTT. It yields the protein CASSFGVSGTEAFF.

The V and J genes are TRBV11-3 and TRBJ2-1, with 7 positions matching TRBD2. V lost 1 base to trimming and J lost 2 bases; unmatched junction nucleotides: 5. Germline CDR1 and CDR2: SGHNT and YENEEA. The CDR3 is 16 amino acids. The CDR3 is CASSLVTSETYNEQFF. In nucleotides, the CDR3 is TGTGCCAGCAGCTTAGTAACTAGCGAGACCTACAATGAGCAGTTCTTC.

The V gene is TRBV30, the J gene TRBJ1-1, with 10 bases aligning to TRBD1. V lost 4 bases to trimming and J lost 2 bases; unmatched junction nucleotides: 10. The CDR3 contains 16 residues. Germline CDR1 reads GTSNPN; CDR2 reads SVGIG (reference sequence). CDR3 region: CAWIMTGGYRNTEAFF. In DNA, the CDR3 is TGTGCCTGGATAATGACAGGGGGCTATCGAAACACTGAAGCTTTCTTT.

The V gene is TRBV5-1, the J gene TRBJ2-3; possibly TRBD2 for D (7 bases). Trimming took off 10 bases at V and 2 bases at J, with 17 bases between the two ends. This CDR3 contains 14 residues. Germline V lookup: CDR1 SGHRS, CDR2 YFSETQ. Here the CDR3 DNA reads TGCGCCTCATCGAGGGGGGGATACACAGATACGCAGTATTTT. This translates into CASSRGGYTDTQYF. The entire variable domain, with the rest obtained from reference TRBV5-1 and TRBJ2-3, is as follows: KAGVTQTPRYLIKTRGQQVTLSCSPISGHRSVSWYQQTPGQGLQFLFEYFSETQRNKGNFPGRFSGRQFSNSRSEMNVSTLELGDSALYLCASSRGGYTDTQYFGPGTRLTVL.

The chain carries TRBV6-5 and TRBJ1-2; a possible D gene is TRBD1 (5 bases). Trimming left V 7 bases short and J 4 bases short, with 13 bases between. The CDR3 spans 13 residues. The germline gives CDR1 MNHEY, CDR2 SVGAGI. The CDR3 DNA reads as TGTGCCAGCAAAGAGATAGGGGCCTATGGCTACACCTTC. It yields the protein CASKEIGAYGYTF.

The CDR3 loop is CASSPHPTEAFF. For the CDR3, the DNA is TGTGCCAGCAGCCCCCATCCCACTGAAGCTTTCTTT. This chain connects TRBV5-5 to TRBJ1-1, with D unclear. The CDR3 runs 12 residues. CDR1 is SGHKS, CDR2 YYEKEE, per germline (reference sequence). Deletions cut 4 bases from V and 4 bases from J, with 8 bases between. Looking up the rest from reference TRBV5-5 and TRBJ1-1 gives the full variable domain: DAGVTQSPTHLIKTRGQQVTLRCSPISGHKSVSWYQQVLGQGPQFIFQYYEKEERGRGNFPDRFSARQFPNYSSELNVNALLLGDSALYLCASSPHPTEAFFGQGTRLTVV.

The chain carries TRBV4-3 and TRBJ2-3, with 7 bases matching TRBD1. From germline, CDR1 is LGHNA and CDR2 YSLEER. V trimming: 2 bases; J trimming: 5 bases; junction bases outside the gene matches: 1. The CDR3 loop spans 13 amino acids. The CDR3 sequence: CASSQNRGDTQYF. CDR3 coding DNA: TGCGCCAGCAGCCAAAACAGGGGAGATACGCAGTATTTT.

The V and J genes are TRBV4-1 and TRBJ2-1, with 7 bases identical to TRBD2. Germline trimming cut 0 bases from V and 4 bases from J; bases unmatched to any gene: 12. Germline CDR1 is MGHRA and CDR2 is YSYEKL. This CDR3 is built from 18 residues. This CDR3 reads CASSQDGIASGAYNEQFF. The CDR3 nucleotides are TGCGCCAGCAGCCAAGATGGGATCGCTAGCGGAGCTTACAATGAGCAGTTCTTC.

This chain uses TRBV5-1 with TRBJ2-1; no firm D call. This CDR3 is built from 15 residues. Between the trimmed V and J ends, which lost 0 bases and 0 bases, there was a span of 7 bases. Germline assignment: CDR1 SGHRS and CDR2 YFSETQ. CDR3 sequence reads: CASSLAGSSYNEQFF. In nucleotides, the CDR3 is TGCGCCAGCAGCTTGGCTGGCTCCTCCTACAATGAGCAGTTCTTC.

This clone was observed once. The J gene is TRBJ1-2, the V gene TRBV6-4; 9 positions match TRBD1. The CDR3 runs to 14 residues. Germline V gene data show CDR1 as MRHNA and CDR2 as SNTAGT. V was pared by 6 bases and J by 2 bases, with 4 bases of the junction left unmatched. The CDR3 region is CASSRTGENYGYTF. The CDR3 DNA reads as TGTGCCAGCAGCCGGACAGGGGAAAACTATGGCTACACCTTC.

This clone has just a few counts. The V and J genes are TRBV4-2 and TRBJ2-2; 7 positions match TRBD2. The CDR3 sequence is 15 residues long. J gave up 4 bases and V 0 bases, and 2 bases lay outside the gene matches. The V gene's germline CDR1 is LGHNA and CDR2 YNFKEQ. The CDR3 loop is CASSQDRGGTGELFF. Written as DNA, the CDR3 is TGTGCCAGCAGCCAAGATCGCGGGGGCACCGGGGAGCTGTTTTTT.

This chain connects TRBV13 to TRBJ1-1; 7 nucleotides match TRBD1. CDR3 length: 14 residues. The V gene end was trimmed by 6 bases and the J gene end by 4 bases; junction bases not matched to a gene: 8. From germline, CDR1 is PRHDT and CDR2 FYEKMQ (reference sequence). This CDR3 is CASRKGGGGTEAFF. The CDR3 DNA follows: TGTGCCAGCAGGAAAGGGGGCGGTGGCACTGAAGCTTTCTTT.

The rearrangement joins TRBV30 to TRBJ1-4; the match to TRBD1 covers 7 bases. V gave up 0 bases and J gave up 3 bases; unmatched junction bases: 7. The length of the CDR3 is 16 residues. From germline, CDR1 is GTSNPN and CDR2 SVGIG (reference sequence). The CDR3 bases are TGTGCCTGGAGTGTACAATGGACAGGAGCTAATGAAAAACTGTTTTTT. Its protein is CAWSVQWTGANEKLFF.

The chain employs TRBV6-6 and TRBJ2-1; maybe TRBD1 (6 bases). V lost 6 bases and J 3 bases, leaving 15 bases between the germline ends. This CDR3 comprises 15 residues. The germline V gene encodes CDR1 MNHNY and CDR2 SVGAGI (reference sequence). CDR3 coding DNA: TGTGCCAGCAGCCCCAGGGGCGGCTTCTACAATGAGCAGTTCTTC. This gives the protein CASSPRGGFYNEQFF.

The rearrangement links TRBV15 to TRBJ1-6; possibly TRBD1 for D (6 bases). Germline CDR1 reads LNHNV; CDR2 reads YYDKDF (reference sequence). The CDR3 consists of 17 residues. The ends were cut back, 2 bases at V and 9 bases at J, with 20 bases in the middle. The CDR3 DNA reads TGTGCCACCAGCAGAATACTCGGGGGGCAAGATCGTTCACCCCTCCACTTT. Residues: CATSRILGGQDRSPLHF.

The chain employs TRBV19 and TRBJ1-1; TRBD1 is a possible D gene (6 bases). The CDR3 contains 15 residues. Trimming shortened V by 3 bases and J by 4 bases, and 15 bases separated the two germline ends. Looked up from germline, CDR1 is LNHDA and CDR2 is SQIVND (reference sequence). The CDR3 DNA follows: TGTGCCAGTAGTATGTTCTTAGGACAGATCACTGAAGCTTTCTTT. Its translation: CASSMFLGQITEAFF.